This record concerns one T cell receptor (beta chain) sequence. No cognate antigen has been identified for it. The junction departs from germline at one end; a sequencing error may be responsible. For the unsorted PBMC libraries, 2 million PBMCs were stored in RNAlater at -80 degrees C until RNA extraction and were used to generate the libraries. The multiple sclerosis patients were enrolled in a US clinical protocol that used magnetic resonance imaging to evaluate disease progression. PBMCs were separated from peripheral blood using Ficoll-Hypaque density gradient centrifugation and then cryopreserved in liquid nitrogen. cDNA was synthesized by template-switch 5'RACE using a primer carrying a 10-nucleotide random unique molecular identifier by which each TCR transcript was tagged. Every sequencing run yielded over 170 million TCR-beta sequences covering 15-18 subjects. The RNeasy kit was used to extract total RNA. Using the KAPA Real-time Library Amplification kit, TCR-beta VDJ regions were amplified with primers for the TCR constant region and the 5'RACE anchor. A first PCR added sample indexes and Illumina adaptors, after which a second PCR increased the library yield. After purification with Ampure beads, the TCR product of roughly 650 bp was size-selected on a 2% E-gel SizeSelection system. Before pooling, library quality was checked on a Bioanalyzer, concentration was measured with Qubit, and libraries were quantified with the Kapa Library Quantification kit. Paired-end 2 x 150 bp sequencing of the libraries was performed on an Illumina HiSeq 2500. To increase sequence diversity, 25-30% phiX was spiked into each library pool. The original pipeline was this. Quality-filtered reads were processed with the UMI-based MiGEC pipeline, and over 90% of raw TCR sequences were removed by the MiGEC pipeline during error correction. VDJ genes were aligned to IMGT germline references, and each clonotype was defined by a unique CDR3 amino acid sequence together with V-J genes. Clonal expansion, Shannon diversity, and CDR3 relatedness (CalcPairwiseDistances, ClusterSamples) were evaluated with VDJtools, and phylogenetic trees were built with CLCbio workbench. Clones with at least 8 unique UMIs were defined as expanded, with this threshold being based on coefficient-of-variation modelling across technical triplicates. TCRdb itself trimmed the public reads at Q25 with fastp, ran MiXCR and retained productive beta chains. Entries are consolidated by CDR3 protein sequence, retaining the most common genes and DNA. What appears here as the V and J calls and clone size reflects TCRdb's work, not the paper's. The sample table lists about 74,000 distinct CDR3 sequences, 4% to 6% of them with a count of one. Jointly, the top ten make up around 7.2% of the sample.

The source of the sample is a study of neurological immune-mediated disorders (dated by TCRdb to between 2018 and 2021). Some background on the complete study: Among the 35 or so multiple sclerosis patients, roughly 31 had relapsing-remitting MS and 3 had secondary progressive MS. Alongside PBMC samples, the set of fewer than 110 TCR-beta libraries contained longitudinal samples, technical triplicates, and paired CD4+ and CD8+ T-cell subsets that had been sorted. Peripheral blood TCR-beta repertoires from patients with HTLV-I-associated myelopathy (HAM/TSP), patients with multiple sclerosis, and healthy controls were compared in the study using UMI-based sequencing. Of the 68 subjects in the cohort, around 14 were HAM/TSP patients, about 34 were multiple sclerosis patients, and approximately 20 were healthy controls. On the study overall, not on this receptor specifically: TCR clonal expansion was highest in HAM/TSP patients and lowest in MS patients, with MS patients falling below even healthy controls. In phylogenetic analysis, the repertoires of 18 of 34 MS patients grouped into a cluster of related CDR3 sequences, which suggests a possible signature at the repertoire level. No identical CDR3 amino acid sequences were found to be shared among expanded clones across subjects, suggesting that TCR-beta repertoires were private in all groups. No association of the MS cluster with clinical or MRI features was observed, and the need for larger cohorts was stated by the authors.

For CDR1 and CDR2, the germline V gene (reference sequence) lists SEHNR and FQNEAQ. There are 15 amino acids in the CDR3, from cysteine to phenylalanine inclusive. The kept DNA is CDR3 alone, 45 bases in frame from the first base. The sequence came from a man aged 18 to 30 with multiple sclerosis. Recombination joined TRBV7-9 with TRBJ1-4, with no confident D gene call. Sequenced input: PBMCs. The CDR3 corresponds to CANSLVGATNEKLFF. The nucleotide sequence is given as TGTGCCAACAGCTTAGTGGGAGCAACTAATGAAAAACTGTTTTTT. The CDR3 plus the reference TRBV7-9 and TRBJ1-4 genes for the other parts give the full variable domain: DTGVSQNPRHKITKRGQNVTFRCDPISEHNRLYWYRQTLGQGPEFLTYFQNEAQLEKSRLLSDRFSAERPKGSFSTLEIQRTEQGDSAMYLCANSLVGATNEKLFFGSGTQLSVL.